The source of this TCR beta chain is a study of blood T cell repertoires in COVID-19. From germline, CDR1 is LNHNV and CDR2 YYDKDF (reference sequence). With V trimmed by 3 bases and J by 4 bases, 10 bases remained unmatched. CDR3 length equals 16 residues. TCRdb's table, derived via immunoSEQ multiplex PCR, lists solely in-frame clones and lacks some. The table lists more than 200,000 clones, 70% to 90% of them singletons. This clonotype was obtained from a woman aged 60-70 years with COVID-19, enrolled during active disease. The sequencing input was peripheral blood. The chain is built from TRBV15 and TRBJ2-7, with TRBD2 matching 9 bases. The DNA for the CDR3 is TGTGCCACCAGCAGCTATAGCGGGAGAGAAGCTTACGAGCAGTACTTC. This gives the protein CATSSYSGREAYEQYF. Supplemented by reference TRBV15 and TRBJ2-7, the full variable domain reads DAMVIQNPRYQVTQFGKPVTLSCSQTLNHNVMYWYQQKSSQAPKLLFHYYDKDFNNEADTPDNFQSRRPNTSFCFLDIRSPGLGDTAMYLCATSSYSGREAYEQYFGPGTRLTVT.